Listed here are 23 T cell receptor beta chains from one sample, sequenced in a study of cytomegalovirus exposure and HLA in healthy donors. The PCR contained 60 Vbeta and 13 Jbeta primers. Measured with immunoSEQ multiplex PCR; TCRdb has only the in-frame clones, and not every one. The table records under 150,000 clones, over 70% of them present only once. The sequenced sample was PBMCs. The receptors originated from a woman in her forties in good health and CMV-seronegative.

This clone was detected once. The J gene is TRBJ2-3, the V gene TRBV9; TRBD2 aligns across 7 bases. CDR3 length: 15 residues. The V gene end was trimmed by 0 bases and the J gene end by 5 bases; junction bases not matched to a gene: 6. Germline loops: CDR1 SGDLS, CDR2 YYNGEE. The CDR3 sequence is CASSVAGGLGDTQYF. CDR3 DNA sequence: TGTGCCAGCAGCGTAGCGGGAGGACTAGGAGATACGCAGTATTTT.

V gene TRBV19 combines with J gene TRBJ2-2; TRBD2 is a possible D gene (5 bases). The V gene's germline CDR1 is LNHDA and CDR2 SQIVND (reference sequence). The CDR3 consists of 16 residues. The V and J ends lost 7 bases and 4 bases respectively, with 19 bases between them. CDR3 loop: CASTSGVGRGTGELFF. The CDR3 nucleotides are TGTGCCAGTACCTCCGGGGTGGGTCGGGGCACCGGGGAGCTGTTTTTT.

This chain joins TRBV7-9 and TRBJ2-3; 10 nucleotides line up with TRBD2. This CDR3 is 14 amino acids long. After removal of 4 bases from V and 5 bases from J, the junction contained 3 bases not matched to a gene. CDR1 and CDR2 (germline): SEHNR, FQNEAQ (reference sequence). CDR3 amino acids: CASSSPSGRDTQYF. In nucleotides, the CDR3 is TGTGCCAGCAGCTCTCCTAGCGGGAGAGATACGCAGTATTTT.

CDR3 region: CASSPGLAGVDEQFF. CDR3 in DNA: TGTGCCAGCAGTCCAGGACTAGCGGGAGTCGATGAGCAGTTCTTC. The J gene is TRBJ2-1, the V gene TRBV27; 13 positions match TRBD2. Germline CDR1 is MNHEY and CDR2 is SMNVEV (reference sequence). The V segment lost 5 bases and the J segment 8 bases; nucleotides outside the gene matches: 6. The CDR3 extends over 15 amino acids.

The DNA of the CDR3 is TGCAGCGTTGAAGGGGGAGCCGGCTTGGAAGCTTTCTTT. It is translated as CSVEGGAGLEAFF. V is TRBV29-1 and J is TRBJ1-1; D is undetermined. CDR1 and CDR2 from the germline V gene are SQVTM and ANQGSEA. CDR3 length equals 13 residues. The ends were cut back, 1 base at V and 8 bases at J, with 14 bases in the middle.

This chain links TRBV27 with TRBJ1-6; tentative D call: TRBD1 (5 bases). CDR1 and CDR2 from the germline V gene are MNHEY and SMNVEV (reference sequence). There are 14 residues in the CDR3. Trimming pared 5 bases from V and 4 bases from J, leaving 9 bases between. The CDR3 loop is CASSDSSYNSPLHF. In DNA, the CDR3 is TGTGCCAGCAGTGACAGCAGTTATAATTCACCCCTCCACTTT.

This chain connects TRBV9 to TRBJ2-7, with TRBD2 matching over 7 bases. The CDR3 runs to 14 residues. Germline V gene sequence: CDR1 SGDLS, CDR2 YYNGEE. J was trimmed by 6 bases and V by 1 base; bases with no gene match: 7. The CDR3 loop reads CASSVSPGGGEQYF. The CDR3 DNA is TGTGCCAGCAGCGTATCACCTGGGGGGGGCGAGCAGTACTTC.

This clone was picked up one time. The chain carries TRBV27 and TRBJ2-5; D is perhaps TRBD2 (7 bases). V was shortened by 5 bases and J by 4 bases, with 14 bases between the two germline ends. CDR3 length: 14 residues. The V gene's germline CDR1 is MNHEY and CDR2 SMNVEV (reference sequence). CDR3 amino acids: CASSLVGGGETQYF. Written as DNA, the CDR3 is TGTGCCAGCAGTCTTGTAGGGGGGGGAGAGACCCAGTACTTC.

The chain has TRBV28 and TRBJ2-7, with 10 nucleotides matching TRBD1. This CDR3 is 16 amino acids long. CDR1 and CDR2 (germline): MDHEN, SYDVKM. V shed 5 bases and J 4 bases; nucleotides not matched to a gene: 11. CDR3 sequence reads: CASSPHPTGGRYEQYF. Written as DNA, the CDR3 is TGTGCCAGCAGTCCCCATCCGACAGGGGGCAGGTACGAGCAGTACTTC.

Concerning this clone itself: This same CDR3 is encoded by further DNA sequences in the sample. The chain joins TRBV18 to TRBJ2-5, with D possibly matching TRBD1 (6 bases). The CDR3 is made up of 15 amino acids. Trimming left V 1 base short and J 2 bases short, with 11 bases between. Germline values: CDR1 KGHSH, CDR2 LQKENI. For the CDR3, the DNA is TGTGCCAGCTCACCACGGGACATACAACAAGAGACCCAGTACTTC. It specifies CASSPRDIQQETQYF.

This chain connects TRBV11-2 to TRBJ1-1; D gene unclear. The germline CDR1 and CDR2 sequences are SGHAT and FQNNGV. The germline V and J ends were trimmed by 2 bases and 4 bases, with 8 bases remaining between them. This CDR3 comprises 13 residues. CDR3 protein: CASSLTEGTEAFF. CDR3 sequence (DNA): TGTGCCAGCAGCTTAACGGAGGGCACTGAAGCTTTCTTT.

The chain uses TRBV5-4 and TRBJ2-5, with 12 bases fitting TRBD2. Germline trimming cut 0 bases from V and 4 bases from J; bases unmatched to any gene: 7. The CDR3 length is 17 residues. Germline V lookup: CDR1 SGHNT, CDR2 YYREEE (reference sequence). The CDR3 DNA reads TGTGCCAGCAGCTTGGAAGCTCGGACTAGCGGGGTAGAGACCCAGTACTTC. Encoded protein: CASSLEARTSGVETQYF. Together with reference TRBV5-4 and TRBJ2-5, the CDR3 gives the full variable domain: ETGVTQSPTHLIKTRGQQVTLRCSSQSGHNTVSWYQQALGQGPQFIFQYYREEENGRGNFPPRFSGLQFPNYSSELNVNALELDDSALYLCASSLEARTSGVETQYFGPGTRLLVL.

This clone was seen a handful of times. The V and J genes are TRBV28 and TRBJ1-3; the match to TRBD1 covers 9 bases. The CDR3 runs 19 residues. The germline CDR1 and CDR2 sequences are MDHEN and SYDVKM. V trimming: 6 bases; J trimming: 0 bases; junction bases outside the gene matches: 15. The CDR3 loop is CASRSSTGGRQSSGNTIYF. CDR3 in DNA: TGTGCCAGCAGGTCCTCCACAGGGGGCAGACAGAGCTCTGGAAACACCATATATTTT.

The J gene is TRBJ2-5, the V gene TRBV19, with D perhaps matching TRBD2 (6 bases). The CDR3 contains 12 residues. CDR1 and CDR2 (germline): LNHDA, SQIVND (reference sequence). Trimming took off 11 bases at V and 5 bases at J, with 15 bases between the two ends. CDR3 sequence reads: CASSRREETQYF. CDR3 coding DNA: TGTGCCTCCTCCCGGAGGGAGGAGACCCAGTACTTC.

The gene calls are TRBV5-1 and TRBJ1-1; the D is unclear. The length of the CDR3 is 13 residues. CDR1 and CDR2 from the germline V gene are SGHRS and YFSETQ. V lost 2 bases to trimming and J lost 6 bases, with 11 bases between them. The DNA for the CDR3 is TGCGCCAGCAGCTTAGGTCTAGGCGCTGAAGCTTTCTTT. Translated: CASSLGLGAEAFF.

The gene calls are TRBV11-3 and TRBJ2-7, with TRBD1 matching over 7 bases. Trimming took 6 bases from V and 3 from J; bases not matched to a gene: 5. The germline gives CDR1 SGHNT, CDR2 YENEEA. There are 13 residues in the CDR3. The CDR3 sequence: CASRRQGDYEQYF. In DNA, the CDR3 is TGTGCCAGCAGGCGGCAGGGGGACTACGAGCAGTACTTC.

The chain recombines TRBV11-3 with TRBJ2-7, with unresolved D. CDR3 size: 13 residues. Germline loops: CDR1 SGHNT, CDR2 YENEEA. Deletions cut 4 bases from V and 6 bases from J, with 13 bases between. CDR3 sequence reads: CASSSSGRPEQYF. The CDR3 nucleotides are TGTGCCAGCAGCTCCTCTGGGCGTCCCGAGCAGTACTTC.

The chain combines TRBV2 with TRBJ2-5; 8 bases align to TRBD2. V lost 6 bases and J lost 4; bases outside the gene matches: 7. The germline V gene has CDR1 SNHLY and CDR2 FYNNEI. The CDR3 length is 14 residues. The chain's CDR3 is CASSGGGRGETQYF. CDR3 nucleotide sequence: TGTGCCAGCAGCGGGGGGGGCCGGGGAGAGACCCAGTACTTC.

The gene calls are TRBV5-4 and TRBJ1-1; D gene unclear. This CDR3 is built from 14 residues. Per the germline V gene, CDR1 is SGHNT and CDR2 is YYREEE (reference sequence). V dropped 2 bases and J dropped 0 bases, with 8 bases sitting between them. CDR3 residues: CASSFGNLNTEAFF. CDR3 DNA: TGTGCCAGCAGCTTCGGTAATTTGAACACTGAAGCTTTCTTT.

The rearrangement joins TRBV10-3 to TRBJ1-2; TRBD1 matches 10 bases. The germline V gene encodes CDR1 ENHRY and CDR2 SYGVKD. Trimming removed 8 bases from V and 7 bases from J; junction bases left unmatched: 16. This CDR3 is 16 amino acids long. CDR3 sequence reads: CAIFQGERQGALGYTF. CDR3 nucleotide sequence: TGTGCCATCTTTCAGGGGGAAAGACAGGGGGCGCTTGGCTACACCTTC.

The V gene is TRBV5-8, the J gene TRBJ1-6; TRBD1 matches 9 bases. Germline values: CDR1 SGHTS, CDR2 YDEGEE. The length of the CDR3 is 17 residues. Trimming cost V 4 bases and J 2 bases; bases outside gene matches: 7. Here the CDR3 DNA reads TGTGCCAGCAGCATCGGACAGGGGACAGCCTATAATTCACCCCTCCACTTT. Translated, it gives CASSIGQGTAYNSPLHF.

V is TRBV10-3 and J is TRBJ2-5; a weak D match, TRBD1 (6 bases). Trimming removed 0 bases from V and 2 bases from J, with 7 bases in between. The CDR3 has 14 residues. Germline values: CDR1 ENHRY, CDR2 SYGVKD. The CDR3 region is CAISESGTQETQYF. CDR3 coding DNA: TGTGCCATCAGTGAGTCAGGGACACAAGAGACCCAGTACTTC.

This clone was picked up one time. The V gene is TRBV19, the J gene TRBJ2-1, with D uncertain. This CDR3 contains 15 residues. Trimming removed 2 bases from V and 4 bases from J, with 12 bases in between. Germline V CDR1 and CDR2: LNHDA, SQIVND (reference sequence). The CDR3, as DNA: TGTGCCAGTAGTATACAGGATCCCAAGTACAATGAGCAGTTCTTC. As protein: CASSIQDPKYNEQFF.